A single T cell receptor beta chain is shown here with its context. Data came from immunoSEQ multiplex PCR; TCRdb stores just in-frame clones and leaves some out. The sample has hundreds of thousands of clones, 75% to 85% seen once. This record belongs to a study of shared T cell receptors in the human thymus. Germline V gene data show CDR1 as LNHDA and CDR2 as SQIVND (reference sequence). CDR3 size: 15 residues. J lost 5 bases, V lost 6 bases, and 10 bases had no gene match. This same sample was also part of a study on human thymus T cells. From that study: Thymus pieces cut out during corrective heart surgery were the tissue that was used.

Material: thymocytes. The rearrangement links TRBV19 to TRBJ1-2; 9 positions match TRBD1. The clonotype comes from a boy in the first two years of life with a congenital heart defect. CDR3 residues: CASRNLGDRVYGYTF. The DNA for the CDR3 is TGTGCCAGTAGAAACCTCGGGGACAGGGTGTATGGCTACACCTTC.